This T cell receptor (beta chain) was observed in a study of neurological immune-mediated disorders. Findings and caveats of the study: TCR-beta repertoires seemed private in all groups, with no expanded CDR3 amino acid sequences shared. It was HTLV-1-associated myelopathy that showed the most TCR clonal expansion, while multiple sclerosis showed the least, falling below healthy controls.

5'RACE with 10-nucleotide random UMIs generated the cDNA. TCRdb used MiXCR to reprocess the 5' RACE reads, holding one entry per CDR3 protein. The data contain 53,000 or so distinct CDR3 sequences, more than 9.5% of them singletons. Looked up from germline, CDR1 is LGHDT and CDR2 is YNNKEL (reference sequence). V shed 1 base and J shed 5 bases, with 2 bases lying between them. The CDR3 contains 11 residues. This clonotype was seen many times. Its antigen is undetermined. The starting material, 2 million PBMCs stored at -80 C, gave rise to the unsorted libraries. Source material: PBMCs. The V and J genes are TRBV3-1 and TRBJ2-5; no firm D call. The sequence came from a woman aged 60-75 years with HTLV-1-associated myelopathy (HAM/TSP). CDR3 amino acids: CASSQGETQYF. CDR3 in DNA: TGTGCCAGCAGCCAAGGGGAGACCCAGTACTTC.